The rows below give T cell receptor beta chains drawn from one sample of a study of CD8 T cells in ankylosing spondylitis. TCRdb called the 5' RACE reads again in MiXCR, with one record for every CDR3 protein. The table includes about 240,000 distinct CDR3 sequences, around 11% detected once. The sample taken for sequencing was blood, either unsorted or a sorted T cell fraction (not recorded which). The receptors here all came from a male donor with ankylosing spondylitis or in good health (not recorded which). Both conserved end residues are part of each CDR3. The order of the fields is clone size, V gene, D gene, J gene, CDR3 protein, CDR3 DNA. The D gene is left open where the match is weak. Rows may omit the clone size; those that give it use once, few, many or a size class.

clone_size: many
v_call: TRBV15
d_call: TRBD2
j_call: TRBJ2-5
cdr3_aa: CATKEKAGGPVTQYF
cdr3_nt: TGTGCCACCAAGGAGAAAGCGGGGGGGCCGGTGACCCAGTACTTC

clone_size: few
v_call: TRBV24-1
d_call: TRBD2
j_call: TRBJ2-3
cdr3_aa: CATSDFGLAGEITDTQYF
cdr3_nt: TGTGCCACCAGTGATTTCGGACTAGCGGGAGAGATCACAGATACGCAGTATTTT

clone_size: many
v_call: TRBV5-6
d_call: TRBD1
j_call: TRBJ2-7
cdr3_aa: CASSLPGGIVGEQYF
cdr3_nt: TGTGCCAGCAGCCTGCCAGGGGGTATTGTTGGGGAGCAGTACTTC

clone_size: few
v_call: TRBV15
d_call: TRBD2
j_call: TRBJ2-2
cdr3_aa: CATGATSGSAGELFF
cdr3_nt: TGTGCCACCGGGGCGACTAGCGGGAGTGCCGGGGAGCTGTTTTTT

clone_size: many
v_call: TRBV5-6
d_call: TRBD2
j_call: TRBJ2-1
cdr3_aa: CASSPGLGSYNEQFF
cdr3_nt: TGTGCCAGCAGCCCCGGACTAGGGTCCTACAATGAGCAGTTCTTC

clone_size: many
v_call: TRBV20-1
d_call: -
j_call: TRBJ2-7
cdr3_aa: CSAWIGDNYEQYF
cdr3_nt: TGCAGTGCTTGGATAGGGGATAATTACGAGCAGTACTTC

clone_size: -
v_call: TRBV9
d_call: TRBD1
j_call: TRBJ2-6
cdr3_aa: CASSRTGGEVNALTF
cdr3_nt: TGTGCCAGCAGTAGGACAGGGGGCGAGGTCAACGCCCTGACTTTC

clone_size: medium-sized
v_call: TRBV20-1
d_call: TRBD1
j_call: TRBJ1-6
cdr3_aa: CSARELVQGDNSPLHF
cdr3_nt: TGCAGTGCTAGAGAATTAGTGCAGGGGGATAATTCACCCCTCCACTTT

clone_size: many
v_call: TRBV20-1
d_call: -
j_call: TRBJ2-5
cdr3_aa: CSASPGNQETQYF
cdr3_nt: TGCAGTGCTAGTCCCGGGAACCAAGAGACCCAGTACTTC

clone_size: many
v_call: TRBV6-2/TRBV6-3
d_call: -
j_call: TRBJ2-1
cdr3_aa: CASITPASGNEQFF
cdr3_nt: TGTGCCAGCATCACCCCCGCGTCGGGGAATGAGCAGTTCTTC

clone_size: -
v_call: TRBV30
d_call: TRBD1
j_call: TRBJ1-1
cdr3_aa: CAWSTGGSTEAFF
cdr3_nt: TGTGCCTGGTCGACAGGGGGTTCCACTGAAGCTTTCTTT

clone_size: many
v_call: TRBV5-1
d_call: TRBD2
j_call: TRBJ2-3
cdr3_aa: CASRWERGVTDTQYF
cdr3_nt: TGCGCCAGCAGATGGGAGCGGGGGGTAACAGATACGCAGTATTTT

clone_size: many
v_call: TRBV5-5
d_call: TRBD1
j_call: TRBJ2-7
cdr3_aa: CASSLGYWGQGYEQYF
cdr3_nt: TGTGCCAGCAGCTTGGGATATTGGGGACAGGGCTACGAGCAGTACTTC

clone_size: many
v_call: TRBV7-3
d_call: TRBD2
j_call: TRBJ2-1
cdr3_aa: CASSLVGAGAQFF
cdr3_nt: TGTGCCAGCAGCTTAGTGGGAGCGGGAGCCCAGTTCTTC

clone_size: many
v_call: TRBV12-3/TRBV12-4
d_call: -
j_call: TRBJ1-1
cdr3_aa: CASSRGGVNTEAFF
cdr3_nt: TGTGCCAGCAGTCGGGGAGGGGTGAACACTGAAGCTTTCTTT

clone_size: -
v_call: TRBV19
d_call: -
j_call: TRBJ2-7
cdr3_aa: CASSRSPGPYEQYF
cdr3_nt: TGTGCCAGTAGTAGATCACCGGGCCCCTACGAGCAGTACTTC

clone_size: -
v_call: TRBV3-1
d_call: -
j_call: TRBJ1-4
cdr3_aa: CASSPRAWGEKLFF
cdr3_nt: TGTGCCAGCAGCCCTCGAGCCTGGGGAGAAAAACTGTTTTTT

clone_size: many
v_call: TRBV4-1
d_call: TRBD1
j_call: TRBJ1-5
cdr3_aa: CASSQDAMGTGVDQPQHF
cdr3_nt: TGCGCCAGCAGCCAAGATGCGATGGGGACAGGCGTGGATCAGCCCCAGCATTTT

clone_size: many
v_call: TRBV12-3/TRBV12-4
d_call: TRBD1
j_call: TRBJ2-7
cdr3_aa: CASSLGGQGNYEQYF
cdr3_nt: TGTGCCAGCAGTTTAGGTGGACAGGGCAACTACGAGCAGTACTTC

clone_size: many
v_call: TRBV27
d_call: -
j_call: TRBJ2-7
cdr3_aa: CASRPAGGSYEQYF
cdr3_nt: TGTGCCAGCAGGCCAGCGGGCGGGTCCTACGAGCAGTACTTC

clone_size: many
v_call: TRBV20-1
d_call: TRBD1
j_call: TRBJ2-7
cdr3_aa: CSAREAGQGNYEQYF
cdr3_nt: TGCAGTGCGAGAGAGGCGGGACAGGGAAACTACGAGCAGTACTTC

clone_size: few
v_call: TRBV7-2
d_call: TRBD2
j_call: TRBJ2-7
cdr3_aa: CASSTSGRGSYEQYF
cdr3_nt: TGTGCCAGCAGCACTAGCGGGAGGGGGTCCTACGAGCAGTACTTC

clone_size: many
v_call: TRBV12-3/TRBV12-4
d_call: TRBD1
j_call: TRBJ1-5
cdr3_aa: CASRTGVGQPQHF
cdr3_nt: TGTGCCAGCAGGACAGGGGTCGGACAGCCCCAGCATTTT

clone_size: many
v_call: TRBV10-1
d_call: -
j_call: TRBJ2-2
cdr3_aa: CASSENIPGIGELFF
cdr3_nt: TGCGCCAGCAGCGAGAACATACCCGGGATCGGGGAGCTGTTTTTT

clone_size: -
v_call: TRBV29-1
d_call: -
j_call: TRBJ1-1
cdr3_aa: CSVGQGPEAFF
cdr3_nt: TGCAGCGTTGGGCAGGGTCCTGAAGCTTTCTTT

clone_size: few
v_call: TRBV15
d_call: -
j_call: TRBJ1-2
cdr3_aa: CATSRVAGYGYTF
cdr3_nt: TGTGCCACCAGCAGAGTTGCAGGGTATGGCTACACCTTC

clone_size: many
v_call: TRBV5-1
d_call: -
j_call: TRBJ2-5
cdr3_aa: CASSGRNGETQYF
cdr3_nt: TGCGCCAGCAGCGGAAGGAACGGAGAGACCCAGTACTTC

clone_size: few
v_call: TRBV7-9
d_call: -
j_call: TRBJ2-7
cdr3_aa: CASSSGDYEQYF
cdr3_nt: TGTGCCAGCAGCTCGGGAGACTACGAGCAGTACTTC

clone_size: many
v_call: TRBV7-2
d_call: TRBD2
j_call: TRBJ2-1
cdr3_aa: CASSSRTSGRNEQFF
cdr3_nt: TGTGCCAGCAGCTCCCGAACTAGCGGGAGGAATGAGCAGTTCTTC

clone_size: many
v_call: TRBV7-8
d_call: TRBD1
j_call: TRBJ2-5
cdr3_aa: CASSPLQGRETQYF
cdr3_nt: TGTGCCAGCAGCCCTTTACAGGGGCGCGAGACCCAGTACTTC

clone_size: -
v_call: TRBV25-1
d_call: -
j_call: TRBJ2-3
cdr3_aa: CASSPTIGEREHTDTQYF
cdr3_nt: TGTGCCAGCAGCCCCACCATCGGGGAAAGAGAACACACAGATACGCAGTATTTT

clone_size: few
v_call: TRBV4-1
d_call: -
j_call: TRBJ2-5
cdr3_aa: CASSQEGSEETQYF
cdr3_nt: TGCGCCAGCAGCCAAGAAGGATCGGAAGAGACCCAGTACTTC

clone_size: -
v_call: TRBV11-2
d_call: -
j_call: TRBJ2-7
cdr3_aa: CASSPERGTIPLEQYF
cdr3_nt: TGTGCCAGCAGCCCCGAAAGGGGGACTATCCCGCTTGAGCAGTACTTC

clone_size: many
v_call: TRBV2
d_call: -
j_call: TRBJ2-3
cdr3_aa: CASSERTDTQYF
cdr3_nt: TGTGCCAGCAGTGAACGTACAGATACGCAGTATTTT

clone_size: -
v_call: TRBV7-2
d_call: -
j_call: TRBJ2-1
cdr3_aa: CASSSKFGERREQFF
cdr3_nt: TGTGCCAGCAGCTCCAAATTCGGGGAGCGGCGTGAGCAGTTCTTC